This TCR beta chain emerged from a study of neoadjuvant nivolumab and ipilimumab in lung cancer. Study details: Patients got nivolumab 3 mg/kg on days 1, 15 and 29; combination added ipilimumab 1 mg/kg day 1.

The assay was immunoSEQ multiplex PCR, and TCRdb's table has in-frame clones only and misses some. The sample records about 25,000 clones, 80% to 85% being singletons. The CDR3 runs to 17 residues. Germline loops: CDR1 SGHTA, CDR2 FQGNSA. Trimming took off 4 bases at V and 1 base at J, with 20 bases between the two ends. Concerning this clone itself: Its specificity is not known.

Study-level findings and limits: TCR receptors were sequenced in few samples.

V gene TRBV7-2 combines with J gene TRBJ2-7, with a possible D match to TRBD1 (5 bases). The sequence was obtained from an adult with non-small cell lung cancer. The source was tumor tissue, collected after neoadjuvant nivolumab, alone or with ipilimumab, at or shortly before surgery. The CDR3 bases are TGTGCCAGCAGCTCCCGTGGAACAGGCCCGAGTTCCTACGAGCAGTACTTC. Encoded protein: CASSSRGTGPSSYEQYF.